Below are 19 T cell receptor beta chains sequenced from a single sample in a study of CD4 T cells in relation to SARS-CoV-2 and coronaviruses. The protocol was immunoSEQ multiplex PCR, while the TCRdb copy is restricted to in-frame clones and leaves out a portion. The sample has tens of thousands of clones; around 70% are singletons. Antigen specificity for these receptors is unknown. Unexposed donor CD4+ T cells date from 2011-2018, before the COVID-19 pandemic. CD4+ T cells were isolated from the cells after 10 days of culture. The sequenced material came from CD4+ T cells from PBMCs, cultured in vitro. The receptors were sampled from a human donor in good health.

This chain joins TRBV6-5 and TRBJ2-7; TRBD2 is a possible D gene (6 bases). CDR1 MNHEY and CDR2 SVGAGI come from the germline V gene. There are 14 residues in the CDR3. Deletions cut 7 bases from V and 1 base from J, with 14 bases between. In nucleotides, the CDR3 is TGTGCCAGCAAAACGGGACTCGGATCCTACGAGCAGTACTTC. It codes for CASKTGLGSYEQYF.

Here the CDR3 reads CASSPRGETQYF. CDR3 bases: TGTGCCAGCAGCCCTAGGGGCGAGACCCAGTACTTC. The rearrangement links TRBV3-1 (or the pseudogene TRBV3-2) to TRBJ2-5, with a weak D call TRBD1 (5 bases). Between the trimmed V and J ends, which lost 4 bases and 5 bases, there was a span of 8 bases. Germline V lookup: CDR1 LGHDT, CDR2 YNNKEL (reference sequence). The CDR3 is made up of 12 amino acids.

This clone was observed a handful of times. Additional DNA sequences in this sample encode the identical CDR3. V usage is TRBV5-1 and J usage is TRBJ2-5; D not resolved. Trimming removed 2 bases from V and 3 bases from J, with 2 bases in between. The germline CDR1 and CDR2 sequences are SGHRS and YFSETQ. The CDR3 covers 11 residues. The CDR3 protein is CASSLEETQYF. In nucleotides, the CDR3 is TGCGCCAGCAGCTTAGAAGAGACCCAGTACTTC.

This sequence joins TRBV3-1 (or the pseudogene TRBV3-2) and TRBJ1-6; possibly TRBD1 for D (6 bases). This CDR3 region has 13 residues. V was pared by 6 bases and J by 4 bases, with 7 bases between. Germline CDR1 and CDR2: LGHDT and YNNKEL (reference sequence). The DNA for the CDR3 is TGTGCCAGCAGACAGGGATATAATTCACCCCTCCACTTT. Protein: CASRQGYNSPLHF.

The sample holds a few counts of this clone. The chain employs TRBV10-3 and TRBJ1-6; TRBD1 aligns across 8 bases. Losses at the gene ends were 7 bases for V and 10 bases for J; bases not matched to a gene: 3. CDR1 and CDR2 from the germline V gene are ENHRY and SYGVKD. The CDR3 runs 12 residues. In nucleotides, the CDR3 is TGTGCCATCAAGACAGGGGACTCACCCCTCCACTTT. Protein product: CAIKTGDSPLHF.

The chain joins TRBV19 to TRBJ2-3; TRBD2 aligns across 10 bases. After removal of 5 bases from V and 4 bases from J, the junction contained 12 bases not matched to a gene. The length of the CDR3 is 17 residues. From germline, CDR1 is LNHDA and CDR2 SQIVND (reference sequence). The CDR3 sequence is CASSPTRTSGLADTQYF. In DNA, the CDR3 is TGTGCCAGTAGTCCCACCCGGACTAGCGGACTAGCAGATACGCAGTATTTT.

The V gene is TRBV7-2, the J gene TRBJ2-5, with 11 bases identical to TRBD2. CDR3 length equals 14 residues. The junction had 4 bases not matched to a gene; V was cut back by 7 bases and J by 3 bases. Germline V CDR1 and CDR2: SGHTA, FQGNSA. The CDR3 sequence: CASTKGLAEETQYF. In nucleotides, the CDR3 is TGTGCCAGCACCAAGGGACTAGCGGAAGAGACCCAGTACTTC.

This chain joins TRBV4-1 and TRBJ1-2; TRBD1 matches 9 bases. Germline loops: CDR1 MGHRA, CDR2 YSYEKL. The CDR3 covers 15 residues. J gave up 3 bases and V 2 bases, and 4 bases lay outside the gene matches. Written as DNA, the CDR3 is TGCGCCAGCAGCCAACCCACAGGGGGCGACTATGGCTACACCTTC. Amino acid sequence: CASSQPTGGDYGYTF.

The chain joins TRBV25-1 to TRBJ1-2; D remains ambiguous. V gave up 4 bases and J gave up 4 bases, with 7 bases separating them. In germline, CDR1 is MGHDK, CDR2 SYGVNS. There are 12 residues in the CDR3. CDR3 sequence: CASSGGIYGYTF. The CDR3 nucleotides are TGTGCCAGCAGTGGAGGGATCTATGGCTACACCTTC.

This clone was counted between two and nine times. The gene calls are TRBV29-1 and TRBJ1-2, with TRBD1 as a possible D gene (6 bases). Germline V gene lookup returns CDR1 SQVTM and CDR2 ANQGSEA. Trimming took 1 base from V and 8 from J, leaving 20 bases between them. This CDR3 is built from 15 residues. The chain's CDR3 is CSVEVLPGAIGGYTF. DNA for the CDR3: TGCAGCGTTGAAGTTCTCCCAGGGGCGATCGGCGGCTACACCTTC.

The gene calls are TRBV29-1 and TRBJ1-1; 7 bases map to TRBD1. The CDR3 is made up of 14 amino acids. Germline CDR1 SQVTM, CDR2 ANQGSEA. J was trimmed by 4 bases and V by 5 bases; bases with no gene match: 10. The CDR3 protein is CSVRDRLGTTEAFF. For the CDR3, the DNA is TGCAGCGTTCGGGACAGATTAGGGACCACTGAAGCTTTCTTT.

This clone came up a few times. The V call is TRBV4-1, the J call TRBJ2-7; 10 bases line up with TRBD2. Germline CDR1 and CDR2: MGHRA and YSYEKL. V lost 0 bases to trimming and J lost 2 bases; unmatched junction nucleotides: 13. This CDR3 is built from 19 residues. The CDR3 region is CASSQETSGPGGPTYEQYF. The CDR3, as DNA: TGCGCCAGCAGCCAAGAGACTAGCGGGCCCGGGGGCCCTACCTACGAGCAGTACTTC.

This chain links TRBV19 with TRBJ2-5, with a tentative D call TRBD1 (6 bases). This CDR3 comprises 13 residues. CDR1 is LNHDA, CDR2 SQIVND, per germline (reference sequence). V lost 9 bases and J lost 2, with 13 bases in between. CDR3 bases: TGTGCCAGCCACTCAGGACAGCAAGAGACCCAGTACTTC. Amino acid sequence: CASHSGQQETQYF.

This clone came up a few times. The V call is TRBV29-1, the J call TRBJ2-2; D is possibly TRBD2 (5 bases). This CDR3 has 14 residues. The V and J ends lost 4 bases and 4 bases respectively, with 13 bases between them. Germline V CDR1 and CDR2: SQVTM, ANQGSEA. CDR3 DNA sequence: TGCAGCGTTGGTCTAGCTGCGTTCACCGGGGAGCTGTTTTTT. Its translation: CSVGLAAFTGELFF.

This clone was detected a few times. This rearrangement joins TRBV6-1 to TRBJ2-1; D call uncertain. CDR1 MNHNS and CDR2 SASEGT come from the germline V gene. This CDR3 spans 12 amino acids. V was trimmed by 0 bases and J by 5 bases, leaving 2 bases between them. The CDR3 nucleotides read TGTGCCAGCAGTGAAGCTGACAATGAGCAGTTCTTC. As protein: CASSEADNEQFF.

The V call is TRBV3-1 (or the pseudogene TRBV3-2), the J call TRBJ2-7; perhaps TRBD2 as D (5 bases). This CDR3 is 15 amino acids long. V was trimmed by 3 bases and J by 2 bases, leaving 14 bases between them. CDR1 and CDR2 from the germline V gene are LGHDT and YNNKEL (reference sequence). The DNA for the CDR3 is TGTGCCAGCAGCCAGCTAGGGCCTAGCCCCTACGAGCAGTACTTC. Its protein is CASSQLGPSPYEQYF.

The DNA of the CDR3 is TGTGCCAGCAGCCCCGATCCGGCCTATAATTCACCCCTCCACTTT. Amino acid sequence: CASSPDPAYNSPLHF. The chain joins TRBV11-2 to TRBJ1-6; D gene unclear. Germline CDR1 SGHAT, CDR2 FQNNGV. The CDR3 spans 15 residues. The V and J ends lost 5 bases and 2 bases respectively, with 10 bases between them. Full variable domain (rest looked up from reference TRBV11-2 and TRBJ1-6): EAGVAQSPRYKIIEKRQSVAFWCNPISGHATLYWYQQILGQGPKLLIQFQNNGVVDDSQLPKDRFSAERLKGVDSTLKIQPAKLEDSAVYLCASSPDPAYNSPLHFGNGTRLTVT.

This clone has more than one count but fewer than ten. The chain recombines TRBV5-4 with TRBJ2-7; 13 nucleotides align to TRBD2. The CDR3 length is 14 residues. CDR1 is SGHNT, CDR2 YYREEE, per germline (reference sequence). Trimming at V came to 5 bases and at J to 5 bases, leaving 4 bases not matched to a gene. The CDR3 region is CASRAGLAGDEQYF. DNA of the CDR3: TGTGCCAGCAGGGCTGGACTAGCGGGAGACGAGCAGTACTTC. Full variable domain (missing parts from reference TRBV5-4 and TRBJ2-7): ETGVTQSPTHLIKTRGQQVTLRCSSQSGHNTVSWYQQALGQGPQFIFQYYREEENGRGNFPPRFSGLQFPNYSSELNVNALELDDSALYLCASRAGLAGDEQYFGPGTRLTVT.

The chain couples TRBV9 to TRBJ1-2, with TRBD1 matching 11 bases. The CDR3 is 15 amino acids. CDR1 is SGDLS, CDR2 YYNGEE, per germline. Germline trimming cut 0 bases from V and 8 bases from J; bases unmatched to any gene: 6. The CDR3 spells CASSVGGQGAEGYTF. The CDR3 nucleotides read TGTGCCAGCAGCGTAGGTGGACAGGGGGCAGAAGGCTACACCTTC.